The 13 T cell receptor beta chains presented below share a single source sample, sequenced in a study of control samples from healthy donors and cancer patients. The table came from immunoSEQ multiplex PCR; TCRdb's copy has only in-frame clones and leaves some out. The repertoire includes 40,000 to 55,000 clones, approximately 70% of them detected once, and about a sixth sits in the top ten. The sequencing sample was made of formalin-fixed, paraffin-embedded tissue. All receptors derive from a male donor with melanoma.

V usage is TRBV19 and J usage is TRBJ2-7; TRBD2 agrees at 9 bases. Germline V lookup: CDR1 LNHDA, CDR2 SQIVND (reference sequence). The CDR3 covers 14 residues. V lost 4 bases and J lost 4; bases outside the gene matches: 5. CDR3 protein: CASSSASGEYEQYF. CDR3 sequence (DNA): TGTGCCAGTAGTAGTGCTAGCGGGGAGTACGAGCAGTACTTC.

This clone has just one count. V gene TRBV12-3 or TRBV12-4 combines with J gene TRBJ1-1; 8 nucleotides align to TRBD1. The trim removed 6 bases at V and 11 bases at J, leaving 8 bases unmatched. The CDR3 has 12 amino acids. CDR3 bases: TGTGCCAGCAGGTCAACGACAGGGGCCGCTTTCTTT. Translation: CASRSTTGAAFF.

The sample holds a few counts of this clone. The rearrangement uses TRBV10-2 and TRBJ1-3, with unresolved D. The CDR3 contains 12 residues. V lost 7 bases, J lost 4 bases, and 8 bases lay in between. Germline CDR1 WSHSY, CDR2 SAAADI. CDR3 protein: CASTSGGNTIYF. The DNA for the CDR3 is TGCGCCAGCACCTCGGGGGGAAACACCATATATTTT.

DNA for the CDR3: TGTGCCACCGCCCCCGGGGGCAGTAACTATGGCTACACCTTC. Translation: CATAPGGSNYGYTF. The chain has TRBV6-5 and TRBJ1-2; weak D call: TRBD1 (6 bases). This CDR3 comprises 14 residues. Germline assignment: CDR1 MNHEY and CDR2 SVGAGI. V gave up 10 bases and J gave up 1 base, with 16 bases separating them.

The CDR3 nucleotides are TGCAGCGTCTCACGGGACACCCCCTACGAGCAGTACTTC. This sequence encodes CSVSRDTPYEQYF. This chain uses TRBV29-1 with TRBJ2-7; a weak D match, TRBD1 (6 bases). CDR1 is SQVTM, CDR2 ANQGSEA, per germline. With 6 bases removed from V and 2 bases from J, the gap between germline ends came to 14 bases. The CDR3 has 13 residues.

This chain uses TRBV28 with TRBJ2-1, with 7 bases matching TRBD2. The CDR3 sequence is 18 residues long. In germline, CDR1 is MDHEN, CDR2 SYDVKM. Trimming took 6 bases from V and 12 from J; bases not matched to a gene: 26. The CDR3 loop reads CASSHKIGTTWYFVRQFF. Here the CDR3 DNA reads TGTGCCAGCAGCCATAAGATCGGGACTACCTGGTACTTTGTTCGGCAGTTCTTC.

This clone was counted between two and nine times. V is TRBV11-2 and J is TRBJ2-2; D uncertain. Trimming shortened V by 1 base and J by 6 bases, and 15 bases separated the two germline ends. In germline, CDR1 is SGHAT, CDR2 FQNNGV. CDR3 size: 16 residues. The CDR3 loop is CASSLVGSGFPGELFF. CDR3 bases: TGTGCCAGCAGCTTAGTTGGGTCCGGTTTCCCCGGGGAGCTGTTTTTT. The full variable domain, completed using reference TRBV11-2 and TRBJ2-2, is EAGVAQSPRYKIIEKRQSVAFWCNPISGHATLYWYQQILGQGPKLLIQFQNNGVVDDSQLPKDRFSAERLKGVDSTLKIQPAKLEDSAVYLCASSLVGSGFPGELFFGEGSRLTVL.

The DNA for the CDR3 is TGCGCCAGCAGTGAGAAGGCAGGGAATCAGCCCCAGCATTTT. It is translated as CASSEKAGNQPQHF. The chain employs TRBV10-2 and TRBJ1-5, with a weak D call TRBD1 (5 bases). Germline CDR1 is WSHSY and CDR2 is SAAADI. The CDR3 has 14 amino acids. The V gene lost 2 bases and the J gene lost 4 bases, with 9 bases spanning the gap.

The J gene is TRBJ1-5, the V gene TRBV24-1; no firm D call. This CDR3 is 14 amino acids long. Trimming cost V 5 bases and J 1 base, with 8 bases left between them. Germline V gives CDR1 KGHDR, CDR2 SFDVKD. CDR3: CATSVGESNQPQHF. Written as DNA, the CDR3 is TGTGCCACCAGTGTTGGGGAGAGCAATCAGCCCCAGCATTTT.

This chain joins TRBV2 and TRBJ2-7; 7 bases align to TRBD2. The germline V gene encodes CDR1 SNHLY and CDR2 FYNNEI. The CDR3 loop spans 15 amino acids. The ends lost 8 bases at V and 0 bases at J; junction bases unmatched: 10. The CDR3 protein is CASGGLSGISYEQYF. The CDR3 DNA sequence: TGTGCCAGCGGAGGACTGAGCGGGATCTCCTACGAGCAGTACTTC.

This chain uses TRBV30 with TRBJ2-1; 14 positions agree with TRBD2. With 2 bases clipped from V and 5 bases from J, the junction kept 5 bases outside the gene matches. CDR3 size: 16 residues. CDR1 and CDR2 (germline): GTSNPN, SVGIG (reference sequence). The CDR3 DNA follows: TGTGCCTGGAGTAGAAAGGGACTAGCGGGAGACAATGAGCAGTTCTTC. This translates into CAWSRKGLAGDNEQFF.

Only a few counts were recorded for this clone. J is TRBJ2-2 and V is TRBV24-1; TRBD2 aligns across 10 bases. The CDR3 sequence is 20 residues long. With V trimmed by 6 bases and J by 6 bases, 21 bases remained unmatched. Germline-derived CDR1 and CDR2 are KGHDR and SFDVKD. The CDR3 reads CATSRAGGTSGTTIAGELFF. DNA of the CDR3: TGTGCCACCAGTAGGGCGGGGGGTACTAGCGGGACTACAATCGCCGGGGAGCTGTTTTTT.

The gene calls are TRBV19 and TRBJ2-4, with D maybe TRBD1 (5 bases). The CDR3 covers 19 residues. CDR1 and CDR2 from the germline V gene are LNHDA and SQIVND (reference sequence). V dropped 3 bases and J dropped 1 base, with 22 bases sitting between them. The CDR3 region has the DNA TGTGCCAGTAGTATTGACGACAGATGCCACCGGGCGGCCAAAAACATTCAGTACTTC. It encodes CASSIDDRCHRAAKNIQYF.